The sequence of this TCR beta chain was determined in a study of tissue T cells after allogeneic stem cell transplantation. Germline lookup yields CDR1 GFQATS and CDR2 STVNSAI. The CDR3 spans 14 residues. V lost 3 bases and J 0 bases, leaving 8 bases between the germline ends. Notes on this clone: As yet, its antigen is unknown. Mouse gene names and germline throughout. The CDR3 goes on 1 residue after the read ends, and that part is filled in from the germline J gene.

Survey-depth TCRbeta CDR3 sequencing reported V/J genes and productive frequencies. Sequencing used immunoSEQ multiplex PCR; TCRdb keeps in-frame clones, though not all of them. The data hold around 50,000 clones, with about three quarters observed a single time. The study, taken as a whole, reports: Few T cell clones were shared across patients, but motif clusters showed tissue-specific shared signatures. TCR repertoires tracked anatomic similarity, regardless of disease or transplant status. Only a limited share of tissue TCRs appeared in blood or spleen.

The sequence was obtained from a pool of C57BL/6 mice in good health. V is TRBV20 and J is TRBJ1-4; a possible D gene is TRBD1 (6 bases). The sequenced sample was sorted cells pooled from one or two spleens. CDR3 sequence: CGASGTISNERLFF. CDR3 bases read: TGTGGTGCTAGTGGGACAATTTCCAACGAAAGATTATTT.